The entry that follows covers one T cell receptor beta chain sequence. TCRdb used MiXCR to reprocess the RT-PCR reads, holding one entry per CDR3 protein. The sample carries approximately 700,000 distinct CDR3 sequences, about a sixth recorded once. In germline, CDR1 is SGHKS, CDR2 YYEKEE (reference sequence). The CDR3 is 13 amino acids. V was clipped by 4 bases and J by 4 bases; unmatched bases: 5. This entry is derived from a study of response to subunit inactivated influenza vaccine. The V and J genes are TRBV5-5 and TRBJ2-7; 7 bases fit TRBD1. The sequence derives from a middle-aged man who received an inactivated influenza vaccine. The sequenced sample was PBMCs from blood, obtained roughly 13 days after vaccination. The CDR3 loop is CASSRGQRYEQYF. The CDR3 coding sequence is TGTGCCAGCAGCCGGGGACAGAGATACGAGCAGTACTTC.